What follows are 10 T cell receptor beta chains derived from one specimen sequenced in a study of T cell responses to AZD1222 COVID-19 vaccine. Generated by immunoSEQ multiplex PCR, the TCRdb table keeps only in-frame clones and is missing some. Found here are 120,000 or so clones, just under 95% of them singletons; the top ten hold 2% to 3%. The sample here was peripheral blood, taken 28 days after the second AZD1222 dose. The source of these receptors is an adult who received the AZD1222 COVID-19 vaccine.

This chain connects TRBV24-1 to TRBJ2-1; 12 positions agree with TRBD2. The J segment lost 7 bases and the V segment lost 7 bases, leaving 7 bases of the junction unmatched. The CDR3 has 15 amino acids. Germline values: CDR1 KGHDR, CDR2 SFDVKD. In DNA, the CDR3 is TGTGCCACCAGCGCCGGACTAGCGGGGCCGAATGAGCAGTTCTTC. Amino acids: CATSAGLAGPNEQFF.

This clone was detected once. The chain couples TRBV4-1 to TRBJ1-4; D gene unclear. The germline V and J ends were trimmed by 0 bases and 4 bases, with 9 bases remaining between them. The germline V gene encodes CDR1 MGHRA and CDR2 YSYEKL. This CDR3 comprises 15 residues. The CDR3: CASSQDRVGNEKLFF. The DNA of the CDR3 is TGCGCCAGCAGCCAAGATAGGGTGGGTAATGAAAAACTGTTTTTT.

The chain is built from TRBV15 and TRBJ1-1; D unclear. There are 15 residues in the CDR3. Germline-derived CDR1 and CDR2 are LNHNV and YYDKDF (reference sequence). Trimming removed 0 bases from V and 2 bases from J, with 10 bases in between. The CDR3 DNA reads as TGTGCCACCAGCAGAGATATTGGGGTCAACACTGAAGCTTTCTTT. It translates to CATSRDIGVNTEAFF.

Written as DNA, the CDR3 is TGTGCCAGCAGCTCAAGGGCAGACCCGTACACTGAAGCTTTCTTT. It translates to CASSSRADPYTEAFF. The J gene is TRBJ1-1, the V gene TRBV7-2; unclear D gene. This CDR3 comprises 15 residues. V gave up 4 bases and J gave up 3 bases, with 15 bases separating them. Germline V lookup: CDR1 SGHTA, CDR2 FQGNSA.

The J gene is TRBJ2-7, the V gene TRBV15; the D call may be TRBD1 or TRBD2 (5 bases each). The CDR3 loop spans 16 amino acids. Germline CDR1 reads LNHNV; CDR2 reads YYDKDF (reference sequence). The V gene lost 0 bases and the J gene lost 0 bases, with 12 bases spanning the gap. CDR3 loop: CATSRDLWGSSYEQYF. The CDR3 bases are TGTGCCACCAGCAGAGATCTTTGGGGGAGCTCCTACGAGCAGTACTTC.

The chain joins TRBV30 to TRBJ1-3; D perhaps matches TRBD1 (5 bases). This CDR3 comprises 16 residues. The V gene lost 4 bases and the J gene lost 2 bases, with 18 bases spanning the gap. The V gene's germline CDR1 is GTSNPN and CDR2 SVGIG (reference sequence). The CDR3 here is CAWTQWGTGAGNTIYF. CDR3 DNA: TGTGCCTGGACCCAGTGGGGGACCGGAGCTGGAAACACCATATATTTT.

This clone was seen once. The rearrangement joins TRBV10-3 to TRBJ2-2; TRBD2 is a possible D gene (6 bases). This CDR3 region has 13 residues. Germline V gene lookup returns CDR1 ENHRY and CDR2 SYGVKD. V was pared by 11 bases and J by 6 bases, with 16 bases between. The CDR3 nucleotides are TGTGCCGTCCCAGCGGGTTCCTCCGGGGAGCTGTTTTTT. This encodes CAVPAGSSGELFF.

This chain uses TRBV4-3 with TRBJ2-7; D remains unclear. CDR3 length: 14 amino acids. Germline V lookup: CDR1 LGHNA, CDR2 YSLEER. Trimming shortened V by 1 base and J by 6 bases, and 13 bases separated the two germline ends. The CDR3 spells CASSQVGNIPEQYF. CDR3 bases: TGCGCCAGCAGCCAAGTCGGAAACATTCCCGAGCAGTACTTC.

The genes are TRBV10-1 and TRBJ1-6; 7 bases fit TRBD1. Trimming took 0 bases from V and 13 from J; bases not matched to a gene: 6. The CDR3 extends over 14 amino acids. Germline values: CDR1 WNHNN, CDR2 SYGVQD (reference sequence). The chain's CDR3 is CASSESKDRVPLHF. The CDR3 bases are TGCGCCAGCAGTGAGTCTAAAGACAGGGTCCCCCTCCACTTT.

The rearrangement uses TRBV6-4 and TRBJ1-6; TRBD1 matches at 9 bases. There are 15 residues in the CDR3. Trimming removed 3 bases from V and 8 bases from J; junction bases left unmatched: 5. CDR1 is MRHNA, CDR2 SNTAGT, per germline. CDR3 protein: CASSEQDRGYSPLHF. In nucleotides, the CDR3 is TGTGCCAGCAGTGAACAGGACAGGGGTTATTCACCCCTCCACTTT.